This TCR beta chain was documented in a study of shared clonotypes between healthy human individuals. The repertoire was sequenced with immunoSEQ multiplex PCR; TCRdb's copy has only in-frame clones and lacks some. This table has roughly 590,000 clones, over 95% appearing once. Study results and caveats: Unshared clonotypes carried lower generation probabilities than those common to all four donors. Between a handful of donors, naive CD4 clonotypes were shared at a level of around 4.9%.

Trimming removed 8 bases from V and 5 bases from J, with 6 bases in between. The CDR3 is 11 amino acids. The germline CDR1 and CDR2 sequences are MDHEN and SYDVKM. As for this clone: Antigen unknown.

Naive CD8 cells comprised CD45RO-negative, CCR7-positively selected cells, excluding terminally differentiated effector memory CD45RA+ cells. Each sample came from a Caucasian adult donor living in Nashville, Tennessee. The specimen sequenced was naive CD8+ T cells sorted from blood. The chain is built from TRBV28 and TRBJ2-2; unclear D gene. The receptor comes from a young woman in good health. CDR3 in amino acids: CASLQTGELFF. The CDR3 nucleotides read TGTGCCAGCCTTCAGACCGGGGAGCTGTTTTTT. The full variable domain, completed using reference TRBV28 and TRBJ2-2, is DVKVTQSSRYLVKRTGEKVFLECVQDMDHENMFWYRQDPGLGLRLIYFSYDVKMKEKGDIPEGYSVSREKKERFSLILESASTNQTSMYLCASLQTGELFFGEGSRLTVL.